Below, 19 T cell receptor beta chains from the same sample are listed, as sequenced in a study of identical twins. TCRdb itself ran the 5' RACE reads through MiXCR, one entry per CDR3 protein. The repertoire holds 450,000 to 650,000 distinct CDR3 sequences, with just under 10% as singletons. This sample also belongs to another study, concerning yellow fever vaccine responses in identical twins.

The sequencing sample was made of PBMCs. The receptors here all came from a woman younger than 35 in good health.

A few counts support this clonotype. The J gene is TRBJ2-7, the V gene TRBV27; 11 bases are shared with TRBD1. Germline V gene data show CDR1 as MNHEY and CDR2 as SMNVEV (reference sequence). The CDR3 has 14 amino acids. V lost 3 bases to trimming and J lost 6 bases; unmatched junction nucleotides: 4. The CDR3 sequence is CASSFGTGGFEQYF. The CDR3 coding sequence is TGTGCCAGCAGTTTCGGGACAGGGGGTTTCGAGCAGTACTTC.

This clonotype was counted only a few times. This sequence joins TRBV6-1 and TRBJ2-1, with 10 bases lining up with TRBD2. The CDR3 covers 16 residues. Germline values: CDR1 MNHNS, CDR2 SASEGT. J lost 5 bases, V lost 6 bases, and 10 bases had no gene match. The CDR3 here is CASSRGGLAVNNEQFF. The CDR3 DNA follows: TGTGCCAGCAGCCGCGGAGGACTAGCGGTCAACAATGAGCAGTTCTTC.

The chain's CDR3 is CASTPRTGGIYEQYF. The CDR3 DNA reads as TGTGCCAGCACCCCGAGGACAGGGGGTATCTACGAGCAGTACTTC. This sequence joins TRBV7-2 and TRBJ2-7, with 10 bases lining up with TRBD1. Germline assignment: CDR1 SGHTA and CDR2 FQGNSA. V shed 7 bases and J 3 bases; nucleotides not matched to a gene: 9. The CDR3 loop spans 15 amino acids.

CDR3 nucleotide sequence: TGTGCCAGCAGTTCGCTCGAGGCTACAGGGAGCGCTGAAGCTTTCTTT. This encodes CASSSLEATGSAEAFF. The genes are TRBV28 and TRBJ1-1, with D perhaps matching TRBD1 (6 bases). Germline-derived CDR1 and CDR2 are MDHEN and SYDVKM. Trimming cost V 4 bases and J 6 bases, with 21 bases left between them. The CDR3 extends over 16 amino acids.

This clonotype has a handful of counts. The junction does not match germline at one end; this may be a read error. The chain uses TRBV10-1 and TRBJ2-7, with TRBD2 identical over 11 bases. Germline CDR1 and CDR2: WNHNN and SYGVQD (reference sequence). The CDR3 length is 17 residues. CDR3 sequence reads: CASSETTSGDTSDEQYF. The CDR3 DNA follows: TGCGCCAGCAGTGAGACGACTAGCGGGGATACCTCCGACGAGCAGTACTTC.

This clonotype was observed a few times. This chain links TRBV7-9 with TRBJ2-5; 7 bases fit TRBD2. The germline V gene encodes CDR1 SEHNR and CDR2 FQNEAQ (reference sequence). J lost 5 bases, V lost 5 bases, and 8 bases had no gene match. The CDR3 is 14 residues long. The DNA for the CDR3 is TGTGCCAGCAGCCCCTGGGGGGGATCGGAGACCCAGTACTTC. Amino acids: CASSPWGGSETQYF. The full variable domain, in which reference TRBV7-9 and TRBJ2-5 provide the parts outside the CDR3, is DTGVSQNPRHKITKRGQNVTFRCDPISEHNRLYWYRQTLGQGPEFLTYFQNEAQLEKSRLLSDRFSAERPKGSFSTLEIQRTEQGDSAMYLCASSPWGGSETQYFGPGTRLLVL.

This rearrangement joins TRBV7-9 to TRBJ2-7, with TRBD1 as a possible D gene (5 bases). Germline CDR1 SEHNR, CDR2 FQNEAQ (reference sequence). Trimming pared 1 base from V and 5 bases from J, leaving 12 bases between. The CDR3 sequence is 14 residues long. CDR3 region: CASSLDAGLDEQYF. The CDR3 DNA reads TGTGCCAGCAGCTTAGACGCAGGGTTGGACGAGCAGTACTTC. The full variable domain, completed using reference TRBV7-9 and TRBJ2-7, is DTGVSQNPRHKITKRGQNVTFRCDPISEHNRLYWYRQTLGQGPEFLTYFQNEAQLEKSRLLSDRFSAERPKGSFSTLEIQRTEQGDSAMYLCASSLDAGLDEQYFGPGTRLTVT.

Here the CDR3 reads CASSPPDYTGPTYNEQFF. Here the CDR3 DNA reads TGCGCCAGCAGCCCCCCGGACTATACGGGACCAACCTACAATGAGCAGTTCTTC. This chain links TRBV23-1 with TRBJ2-1, with a possible D match to TRBD2 (6 bases). TRBV23-1 counts as an open reading frame of uncertain function. This CDR3 contains 18 residues. V was shortened by 6 bases and J by 2 bases, with 23 bases between the two germline ends.

This clonotype was counted many times. The chain is built from TRBV21-1 and TRBJ2-3; the table's D call of TRBD1 was not tested on the DNA. TRBV21-1 corresponds to a pseudogene. The CDR3 contains 14 residues. The CDR3 DNA sequence: TGTGCCAACCTAAGGGGCAGGAACACAGATACGCAGTATTTT. This codes for CANLRGRNTDTQYF.

This clonotype was counted at least ten times. The chain has TRBV7-2 and TRBJ2-1, with D perhaps TRBD1 (6 bases). Germline assignment: CDR1 SGHTA and CDR2 FQGNSA. This CDR3 is 16 amino acids long. The V and J ends lost 3 bases and 1 base respectively, with 13 bases between them. In DNA, the CDR3 is TGTGCCAGCAGCTTTGGACAGTCCTTGTCCTACAATGAGCAGTTCTTC. Translated, it gives CASSFGQSLSYNEQFF.

The sample holds a few counts of this clonotype. This sequence joins TRBV7-9 and TRBJ1-2, with 8 positions matching TRBD1. The trim removed 1 base at V and 5 bases at J, leaving 9 bases unmatched. Germline-derived CDR1 and CDR2 are SEHNR and FQNEAQ (reference sequence). The CDR3 sequence is 16 residues long. This CDR3 reads CASSLETRDRMYGYTF. CDR3 bases: TGTGCCAGCAGCTTAGAAACTCGGGACAGGATGTATGGCTACACCTTC.

The genes are TRBV27 and TRBJ2-7; 8 bases are a match to TRBD2. V gave up 4 bases and J gave up 3 bases; unmatched junction bases: 14. The CDR3 is made up of 17 amino acids. CDR1 and CDR2 (germline): MNHEY, SMNVEV (reference sequence). The CDR3 loop reads CASSYPRGAGQGYEQYF. In DNA, the CDR3 is TGTGCCAGCAGTTACCCGCGGGGGGCGGGTCAAGGCTACGAGCAGTACTTC.

In this sample, this clonotype turned up once. V usage is TRBV6-5 and J usage is TRBJ2-1, with D possibly being TRBD1 (6 bases). V lost 0 bases, J lost 8 bases, and 17 bases lay in between. Germline V CDR1 and CDR2: MNHEY, SVGAGI. The CDR3 is made up of 16 amino acids. CDR3 coding DNA: TGTGCCAGCAGTTACTCATGGGGTAGTGGGGGCCATGAGCAGTTCTTC. Protein: CASSYSWGSGGHEQFF.

This clonotype showed up just a few times. The gene calls are TRBV7-8 and TRBJ2-2, with 11 bases matching TRBD2. The CDR3 is made up of 19 amino acids. Germline V CDR1 and CDR2: SGHVS, FQNEAQ. The ends lost 5 bases at V and 0 bases at J; junction bases unmatched: 11. The CDR3 region is CASSQALAGDSANTGELFF. In nucleotides, the CDR3 is TGTGCCAGCAGCCAAGCACTAGCGGGGGACTCCGCGAACACCGGGGAGCTGTTTTTT.

This clonotype appeared a few times. This chain connects TRBV20-1 to TRBJ1-3, with D possibly being TRBD1 (5 bases). CDR3 size: 16 residues. Looked up from germline, CDR1 is DFQATT and CDR2 is SNEGSKA (reference sequence). Trimming removed 6 bases from V and 0 bases from J, with 18 bases in between. This chain's CDR3 is CSAFIDSLGSGNTIYF. The CDR3 coding sequence is TGCAGTGCCTTCATTGACAGTCTCGGCTCTGGAAACACCATATATTTT.

V usage is TRBV12-3 or TRBV12-4 and J usage is TRBJ2-4; D is perhaps TRBD2 (7 bases). V lost 4 bases and J 7 bases, leaving 14 bases between the germline ends. The CDR3 extends over 14 amino acids. CDR3 nucleotides: TGTGCCAGCAGTTCCGGACTAGGGGGGAACATTCAGTACTTC. Protein product: CASSSGLGGNIQYF.

The genes are TRBV29-1 and TRBJ2-7; tentatively, D is TRBD2 (5 bases). CDR1 and CDR2 from the germline V gene are SQVTM and ANQGSEA. This CDR3 spans 14 amino acids. With 7 bases removed from V and 0 bases from J, the gap between germline ends came to 16 bases. The CDR3 loop is CSADGEEGSYEQYF. The CDR3 bases are TGCAGCGCCGACGGGGAAGAAGGCTCCTACGAGCAGTACTTC.

This clonotype was picked up many times. The chain has TRBV25-1 and TRBJ1-3; D call uncertain. The CDR3 has 15 residues. Germline V lookup: CDR1 MGHDK, CDR2 SYGVNS. Trimming took off 4 bases at V and 0 bases at J, with 10 bases between the two ends. CDR3 loop: CASSGAAFSGNTIYF. The DNA of the CDR3 is TGTGCCAGCAGTGGGGCGGCTTTCTCTGGAAACACCATATATTTT.

The V gene is TRBV24-1, the J gene TRBJ2-5, with 7 bases fitting TRBD1. The germline V gene has CDR1 KGHDR and CDR2 SFDVKD. With V trimmed by 4 bases and J by 2 bases, 6 bases remained unmatched. The CDR3 loop spans 15 amino acids. CDR3 in DNA: TGTGCCACCAGTGACCCGGGGACAGCACAAGAGACCCAGTACTTC. It translates to CATSDPGTAQETQYF.